Presented here are 13 T cell receptor beta chains from one specimen sequenced in a study of T cell responses to AZD1222 COVID-19 vaccine (dated by TCRdb to about 2021). In light of the paper, this sample's time point label describes: about 28 days (+/-7) after the second vaccine dose. The library came from the immunoSEQ multiplex PCR assay. TCRdb limited this immuneACCESS table to in-frame rearrangements with V and J called. A share of clones is missing; checked studies link under half to unresolved V genes, and the rest is unexplained. The sample table records around 99,000 clones; just over 90% of these occur just once. The ten largest make up about 6.6% of the sample. This specimen was peripheral blood, taken 28 days after the second AZD1222 dose. These receptors all come from an adult who received the AZD1222 COVID-19 vaccine.

The chain carries TRBV11-2 and TRBJ2-3; D possibly corresponds to TRBD2 (7 bases). Germline V CDR1 and CDR2: SGHAT, FQNNGV. V was pared by 2 bases and J by 3 bases, with 18 bases between. The CDR3 is made up of 17 amino acids. CDR3 in DNA: TGTGCCAGCAGCTTATTGGCTGGGGGGGCCAGGACAGATACGCAGTATTTT. It translates to CASSLLAGGARTDTQYF.

This chain links TRBV2 with TRBJ1-2, with TRBD1 matching over 9 bases. CDR3 length: 15 amino acids. CDR1 SNHLY and CDR2 FYNNEI come from the germline V gene. Losses at the gene ends were 8 bases for V and 2 bases for J; bases not matched to a gene: 9. CDR3 nucleotide sequence: TGTGCCAGCTCGCCCAACAGGGGGCCCAACTATGGCTACACCTTC. It encodes CASSPNRGPNYGYTF.

This CDR3 reads CASSLSTDTQYF. The CDR3 DNA is TGTGCCAGCAGTCTAAGCACAGATACGCAGTATTTT. The V and J genes are TRBV28 and TRBJ2-3; D unclear. CDR1 MDHEN and CDR2 SYDVKM come from the germline V gene. This CDR3 has 12 amino acids. V dropped 5 bases and J dropped 0 bases, with 3 bases sitting between them.

V and J are TRBV6-2 or TRBV6-3 and TRBJ2-3; tentatively, D is TRBD1 (6 bases). The CDR3 extends over 13 amino acids. V lost 2 bases to trimming and J lost 5 bases, with 8 bases between them. CDR1 and CDR2 from the germline V gene are MNHEY and SVGEGT. CDR3 bases: TGTGCCAGCAGTTACCGGGACATAGATACGCAGTATTTT. It encodes CASSYRDIDTQYF.

This rearrangement joins TRBV6-1 to TRBJ2-7; D ambiguous. This CDR3 has 14 residues. The V gene's germline CDR1 is MNHNS and CDR2 SASEGT. V lost 3 bases and J lost 0, with 9 bases in between. The DNA of the CDR3 is TGTGCCAGCAGTGACCGGTCAAACTCCTACGAGCAGTACTTC. It codes for CASSDRSNSYEQYF.

The chain has TRBV9 and TRBJ2-5, with 11 bases identical to TRBD1. V lost 3 bases to trimming and J lost 2 bases; unmatched junction nucleotides: 0. Looked up from germline, CDR1 is SGDLS and CDR2 is YYNGEE. The CDR3 extends over 14 amino acids. The CDR3 DNA follows: TGTGCCAGCAGCGGGGACAGGGGGCAAGAGACCCAGTACTTC. Translating it yields CASSGDRGQETQYF.

The chain recombines TRBV9 with TRBJ2-5; 7 positions agree with TRBD2. The CDR3 is made up of 16 amino acids. Germline loops: CDR1 SGDLS, CDR2 YYNGEE. The trim removed 0 bases at V and 5 bases at J, leaving 10 bases unmatched. The CDR3 is CASSVESAGEGETQYF. For the CDR3, the DNA is TGTGCCAGCAGCGTAGAATCGGCGGGGGAGGGGGAGACCCAGTACTTC.

The genes are TRBV2 and TRBJ2-3; D not certain. In germline, CDR1 is SNHLY, CDR2 FYNNEI. The V end was cut by 4 bases, the J end by 3 bases, with 20 bases between. There are 17 residues in the CDR3. The CDR3 bases are TGTGCCAGCAGTGGGTTCGACTCCCACACGGTAACAGATACGCAGTATTTT. Its translation is CASSGFDSHTVTDTQYF. Combining the CDR3 with reference TRBV2 and TRBJ2-3 gives the whole variable domain EPEVTQTPSHQVTQMGQEVILRCVPISNHLYFYWYRQILGQKVEFLVSFYNNEISEKSEIFDDQFSVERPDGSNFTLKIRSTKLEDSAMYFCASSGFDSHTVTDTQYFGPGTRLTVL.

To note about this clone: One end of the junction is discordant with germline, which a read error may explain. The chain combines TRBV12-3 or TRBV12-4 with TRBJ1-1, with 7 bases identical to TRBD1. CDR3 size: 13 residues. In DNA form, the CDR3 reads TGTGCCAGCACCCGACAGGGAGGGACTGAAGCTTCCTTT. Its protein is CASTRQGGTEASF.

This chain joins TRBV18 and TRBJ1-4; D perhaps matches TRBD1 (6 bases). V was pared by 3 bases and J by 5 bases, with 16 bases between. Germline V gene sequence: CDR1 KGHSH, CDR2 LQKENI. CDR3 length equals 16 residues. Here the CDR3 reads CASSPSDRTLNEKLFF. The CDR3 DNA reads TGTGCCAGCTCACCTTCTGACAGGACCTTAAATGAAAAACTGTTTTTT. The full variable domain, completed using reference TRBV18 and TRBJ1-4, is NAGVMQNPRHLVRRRGQEARLRCSPMKGHSHVYWYRQLPEEGLKFMVYLQKENIIDESGMPKERFSAEFPKEGPSILRIQQVVRGDSAAYFCASSPSDRTLNEKLFFGSGTQLSVL.

The gene calls are TRBV5-5 and TRBJ2-3; 10 bases fit TRBD2. V shed 3 bases and J 4 bases; nucleotides not matched to a gene: 5. Germline V gives CDR1 SGHKS, CDR2 YYEKEE (reference sequence). There are 15 residues in the CDR3. CDR3 nucleotide sequence: TGTGCCAGCAGCTGGACTAGCGGAGAGGCAGATACGCAGTATTTT. This gives the protein CASSWTSGEADTQYF. Full variable domain (rest looked up from reference TRBV5-5 and TRBJ2-3): DAGVTQSPTHLIKTRGQQVTLRCSPISGHKSVSWYQQVLGQGPQFIFQYYEKEERGRGNFPDRFSARQFPNYSSELNVNALLLGDSALYLCASSWTSGEADTQYFGPGTRLTVL.

The gene calls are TRBV19 and TRBJ1-1, with a weak D call TRBD1 (5 bases). From germline, CDR1 is LNHDA and CDR2 SQIVND (reference sequence). The length of the CDR3 is 13 residues. Between the trimmed V and J ends, which lost 3 bases and 6 bases, there was a span of 11 bases. Here the CDR3 DNA reads TGTGCCAGTAGTATGGCAGCGGGGGCTGAAGCTTTCTTT. This encodes CASSMAAGAEAFF.

V and J are TRBV5-1 and TRBJ2-1, with D hard to call. Germline loops: CDR1 SGHRS, CDR2 YFSETQ. V was cut by 1 base and J by 2 bases, with 7 bases left in between. The CDR3 has 14 amino acids. This CDR3 reads CASSLNNPYNEQFF. The CDR3, as DNA: TGCGCCAGCAGCTTGAATAACCCCTACAATGAGCAGTTCTTC.